The clone carrying this T cell receptor (beta chain) was counted at least ten times. The CDR3 spans 16 residues. Germline lookup yields CDR1 MDHEN and CDR2 SYDVKM. Trimming pared 7 bases from V and 0 bases from J, leaving 16 bases between. This entry belongs to a study of T-cell reconstitution after alpha-beta-depleted transplantation in children. The TCRbeta library incorporated unique molecular identifiers. TCRdb reprocessed the PCR reads via MiXCR and lists one record per CDR3 protein. The data show 200,000 to 250,000 distinct CDR3 sequences, about a tenth seen once. Here the sequenced sample was PBMCs, taken before TCRalphabeta/CD19-depleted stem cell transplant. V usage is TRBV28 and J usage is TRBJ2-1; D is perhaps TRBD2 (5 bases). The sequence was collected from a child younger than two with acute myeloid leukemia, due to receive a stem cell transplant. Here the CDR3 reads CASTMGPGSSYNEQFF. The CDR3 DNA follows: TGTGCCAGCACCATGGGTCCGGGGAGCTCCTACAATGAGCAGTTCTTC.